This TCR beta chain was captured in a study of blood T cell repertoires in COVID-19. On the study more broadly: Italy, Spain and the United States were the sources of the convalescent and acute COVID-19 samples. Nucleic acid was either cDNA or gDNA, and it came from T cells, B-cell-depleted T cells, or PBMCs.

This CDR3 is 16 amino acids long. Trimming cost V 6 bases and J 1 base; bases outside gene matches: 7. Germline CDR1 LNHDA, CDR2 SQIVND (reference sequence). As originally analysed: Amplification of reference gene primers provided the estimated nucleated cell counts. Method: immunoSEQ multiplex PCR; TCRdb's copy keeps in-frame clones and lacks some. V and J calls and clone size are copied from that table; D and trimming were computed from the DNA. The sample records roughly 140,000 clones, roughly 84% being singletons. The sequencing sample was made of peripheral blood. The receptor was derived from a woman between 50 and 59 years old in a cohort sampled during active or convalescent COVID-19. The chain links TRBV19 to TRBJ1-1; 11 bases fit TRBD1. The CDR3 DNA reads TGTGCCAGTAGGCGGACAGGGGGCGCCACGAACACTGAAGCTTTCTTT. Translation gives CASRRTGGATNTEAFF.